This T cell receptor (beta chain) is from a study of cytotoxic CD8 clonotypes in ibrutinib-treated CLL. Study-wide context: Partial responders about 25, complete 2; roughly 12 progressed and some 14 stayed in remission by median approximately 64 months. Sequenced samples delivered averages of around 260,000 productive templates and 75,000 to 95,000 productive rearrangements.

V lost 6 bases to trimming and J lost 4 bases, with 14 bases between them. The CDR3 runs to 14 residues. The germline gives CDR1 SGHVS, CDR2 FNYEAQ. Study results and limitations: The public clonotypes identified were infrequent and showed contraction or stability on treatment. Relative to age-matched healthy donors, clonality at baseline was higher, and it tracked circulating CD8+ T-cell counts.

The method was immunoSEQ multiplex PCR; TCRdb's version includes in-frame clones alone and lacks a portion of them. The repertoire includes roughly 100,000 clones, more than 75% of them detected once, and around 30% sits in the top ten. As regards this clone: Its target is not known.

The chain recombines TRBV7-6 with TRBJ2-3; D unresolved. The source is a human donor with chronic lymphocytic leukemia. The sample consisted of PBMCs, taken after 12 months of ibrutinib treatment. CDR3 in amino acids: CASSSGPPPDTQYF. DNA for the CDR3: TGTGCCAGCAGTTCAGGACCACCCCCAGATACGCAGTATTTT.